This entry features one T cell receptor beta chain sequence. As yet, its antigen is unknown. This CDR3 has 15 amino acids. CDR1 and CDR2 from the germline V gene are SGHRS and YFSETQ. The data derive from a study of monozygotic twins with inflammatory bowel disease. Using eight separate reactions per sample, the authors generated cDNA. Addition of UMIs with a 6-nucleotide sample barcode was achieved by template switching. TCRdb processed the 5' RACE reads again and assigns one entry to each CDR3 protein, with no DNA. The sample totals about 440,000 distinct CDR3 sequences. Study-wide findings and caveats: No difference in repertoire similarity was seen between concordant and discordant twins, possibly because power was limited. Different T cell subtypes could not be distinguished.

This chain uses TRBV5-1 with TRBJ1-5; checking the TCRdb D call of TRBD1 is not possible without DNA. The sample comprised blood. The clonotype comes from a human donor with ulcerative colitis or Crohn's disease, or a healthy co-twin of an affected twin (not recorded which). CDR3 region: CASSSGGGSNQPQHF.